This entry describes one T cell receptor beta chain. V lost 4 bases and J 5 bases, leaving 15 bases between the germline ends. This CDR3 is built from 15 residues. Germline CDR1 reads MGHRA; CDR2 reads YSYEKL. The data belong to a study of blood T cell repertoires in COVID-19. Study information: Whether acute or convalescent, the COVID-19 samples came from the United States, Italy and Spain.

Under the authors' procedure: Nucleated cell number was recorded as an estimate derived from reference gene primer amplification. Using immunoSEQ multiplex PCR, the repertoire was profiled, and TCRdb retains in-frame clones only, with some absent. That table gives V, J and clone size, and the DNA gave D and trimming. Of around 78,000 clones listed, 90% are singletons. The chain has TRBV4-1 and TRBJ2-1; D is possibly TRBD2 (6 bases). Sequences were obtained from peripheral blood. The sequence came from a woman in her forties or fifties in a cohort sampled during active COVID-19. Here the CDR3 reads CASSLIRGGDNEQFF. For the CDR3, the DNA is TGCGCCAGCAGCCTGATTAGAGGAGGGGACAATGAGCAGTTCTTC.